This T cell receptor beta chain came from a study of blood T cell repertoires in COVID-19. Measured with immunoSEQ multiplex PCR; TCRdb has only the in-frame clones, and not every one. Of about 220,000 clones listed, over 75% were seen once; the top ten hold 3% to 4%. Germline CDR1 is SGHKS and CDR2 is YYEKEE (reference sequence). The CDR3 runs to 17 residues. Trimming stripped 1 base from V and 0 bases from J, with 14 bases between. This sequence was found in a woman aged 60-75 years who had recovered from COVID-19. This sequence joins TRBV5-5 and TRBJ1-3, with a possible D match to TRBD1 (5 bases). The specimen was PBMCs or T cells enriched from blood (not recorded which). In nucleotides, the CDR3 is TGTGCCAGCAGCTTGTTAAGGGGCACTGGCTCTGGAAACACCATATATTTT. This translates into CASSLLRGTGSGNTIYF.